The 31 T cell receptor beta chains given below trace back to one sample, sequenced in a study of T cell changes during pregnancy in multiple sclerosis. TCRdb's copy holds only in-frame clones and misses some; the assay was immunoSEQ multiplex PCR. The sample lists over 60,000 clones, roughly 91% occurring once. The sequencing used peripheral blood, collected in the third trimester of pregnancy. Receptors originate from a female donor in good health, enrolled as a control in a pregnancy study.

This sequence joins TRBV6-5 and TRBJ2-1; TRBD1 might be the D (6 bases). V was cut by 2 bases and J by 1 base, with 12 bases left in between. Germline CDR1 and CDR2: MNHEY and SVGAGI. The length of the CDR3 is 16 residues. CDR3 protein: CASSYGGHLSYNEQFF. DNA for the CDR3: TGTGCCAGCAGTTACGGGGGACACCTATCCTACAATGAGCAGTTCTTC.

J is TRBJ1-3 and V is TRBV7-6; no definite D call. The germline V gene encodes CDR1 SGHVS and CDR2 FNYEAQ. The CDR3 has 15 residues. Trimming pared 4 bases from V and 4 bases from J, leaving 14 bases between. CDR3: CASSSKAGGGNTIYF. The CDR3 DNA follows: TGTGCCAGCAGCTCTAAAGCTGGCGGAGGAAACACCATATATTTT.

DNA of the CDR3: TGTGCCAGCAGCTTCCAGGGTCTAGGCCAGTTCTTC. Its translation is CASSFQGLGQFF. The chain uses TRBV7-9 and TRBJ2-1, with D possibly TRBD1 on 5 matching bases. The CDR3 loop spans 12 amino acids. Germline values: CDR1 SEHNR, CDR2 FQNEAQ (reference sequence). V dropped 3 bases and J dropped 13 bases, with 13 bases sitting between them. Full variable domain (remainder filled in from reference TRBV7-9 and TRBJ2-1): DTGVSQNPRHKITKRGQNVTFRCDPISEHNRLYWYRQTLGQGPEFLTYFQNEAQLEKSRLLSDRFSAERPKGSFSTLEIQRTEQGDSAMYLCASSFQGLGQFFGPGTRLTVL.

The J gene is TRBJ2-7, the V gene TRBV7-6, with D perhaps matching TRBD1 (6 bases). Trimming stripped 8 bases from V and 5 bases from J, with 22 bases between. This CDR3 region has 15 residues. Germline V gives CDR1 SGHVS, CDR2 FNYEAQ. The CDR3 here is CASSDYGGPADEQYF. DNA of the CDR3: TGTGCCAGCTCCGATTATGGGGGCCCGGCGGACGAGCAGTACTTC.

This chain uses TRBV30 with TRBJ1-3, with unresolved D. This CDR3 has 15 amino acids. The V end lost 2 bases, the J end lost 1 base, and 12 bases lay between the germline ends. In germline, CDR1 is GTSNPN, CDR2 SVGIG (reference sequence). The CDR3 region is CAWSRLKNSGNTIYF. CDR3 in DNA: TGTGCCTGGAGTAGACTAAAAAATTCTGGAAACACCATATATTTT.

This chain joins TRBV5-6 and TRBJ2-5, with 9 nucleotides matching TRBD1. The germline V gene has CDR1 SGHDT and CDR2 YYEEEE. This CDR3 contains 15 residues. The V and J ends lost 4 bases and 5 bases, in that order; junction bases with no gene match: 9. As DNA, the CDR3 is TGTGCCAGCAGCCTGGACAGGGGTGTATTGGAGACCCAGTACTTC. Its translation is CASSLDRGVLETQYF.

CDR3: CASSTQGANTEAFF. CDR3 DNA: TGTGCCAGCAGCACACAGGGGGCGAACACTGAAGCTTTCTTT. The chain links TRBV7-9 to TRBJ1-1, with 9 bases matching TRBD1. This CDR3 has 14 residues. From germline, CDR1 is SEHNR and CDR2 FQNEAQ (reference sequence). J gave up 1 base and V 5 bases, and 2 bases lay outside the gene matches.

This chain uses TRBV28 with TRBJ1-2; TRBD1 is a possible D gene (6 bases). Germline V gives CDR1 MDHEN, CDR2 SYDVKM. Trimming stripped 3 bases from V and 4 bases from J, with 15 bases between. This CDR3 has 15 residues. CDR3 sequence (DNA): TGTGCCAGCAGTTTTGGGACATCCGATATCTATGGCTACACCTTC. Translating gives CASSFGTSDIYGYTF.

The chain links TRBV27 to TRBJ1-2, with a weak D call TRBD1 (5 bases). Germline assignment: CDR1 MNHEY and CDR2 SMNVEV (reference sequence). The CDR3 length is 15 residues. V gave up 3 bases and J gave up 7 bases, with 18 bases separating them. CDR3 in amino acids: CASSLGPGDIGGYTF. The CDR3 region has the DNA TGTGCCAGCAGTTTGGGGCCGGGGGATATAGGTGGCTACACCTTC.

V is TRBV9 and J is TRBJ2-1, with D hard to call. V was clipped by 0 bases and J by 7 bases, with 11 bases between them. The CDR3 has 14 residues. The germline V gene encodes CDR1 SGDLS and CDR2 YYNGEE. This CDR3 reads CASSVVGLVNEQFF. The CDR3, as DNA: TGTGCCAGCAGCGTAGTCGGCCTAGTAAATGAGCAGTTCTTC. Full variable domain (missing parts from reference TRBV9 and TRBJ2-1): DSGVTQTPKHLITATGQRVTLRCSPRSGDLSVYWYQQSLDQGLQFLIQYYNGEERAKGNILERFSAQQFPDLHSELNLSSLELGDSALYFCASSVVGLVNEQFFGPGTRLTVL.

The rearrangement uses TRBV7-2 and TRBJ1-2; weak D call: TRBD1 (5 bases). Germline lookup yields CDR1 SGHTA and CDR2 FQGNSA. This CDR3 spans 15 amino acids. V was trimmed by 4 bases and J by 5 bases, leaving 17 bases between them. The CDR3: CASSSQPTDTYGYTF. CDR3 DNA sequence: TGTGCCAGCAGCTCCCAACCGACAGATACGTATGGCTACACCTTC.

The chain links TRBV19 to TRBJ1-1; 8 bases agree with TRBD1. Losses at the gene ends were 3 bases for V and 5 bases for J; bases not matched to a gene: 2. CDR3 length: 13 residues. CDR1 is LNHDA and CDR2 is SQIVND in the germline V gene (reference sequence). Written as DNA, the CDR3 is TGTGCCAGTAGTATCCAGGGGGCTACTGAAGCTTTCTTT. It is translated as CASSIQGATEAFF. The entire variable domain, with the rest obtained from reference TRBV19 and TRBJ1-1, is as follows: DGGITQSPKYLFRKEGQNVTLSCEQNLNHDAMYWYRQDPGQGLRLIYYSQIVNDFQKGDIAEGYSVSREKKESFPLTVTSAQKNPTAFYLCASSIQGATEAFFGQGTRLTVV.

The rearrangement links TRBV6-1 to TRBJ1-4; 7 positions match TRBD1. The CDR3 length is 14 residues. V gave up 8 bases and J gave up 8 bases; unmatched junction bases: 11. Germline V gene data show CDR1 as MNHNS and CDR2 as SASEGT. The CDR3, as DNA: TGTGCCAGCGCAGGGGGACAGTCATGGGAAAAACTGTTTTTT. Amino acid sequence: CASAGGQSWEKLFF.

This chain links TRBV6-1 with TRBJ1-3, with 9 bases matching TRBD1. This CDR3 is built from 15 residues. CDR1 MNHNS and CDR2 SASEGT come from the germline V gene. Losses at the gene ends were 6 bases for V and 1 base for J; bases not matched to a gene: 4. Written as DNA, the CDR3 is TGTGCCAGCAGAGTGACAGGGGGGTCTGGAAACACCATATATTTT. Amino acids: CASRVTGGSGNTIYF.

The genes are TRBV20-1 and TRBJ1-2, with D hard to call. The germline V gene has CDR1 DFQATT and CDR2 SNEGSKA (reference sequence). This CDR3 spans 10 amino acids. Trimming took 5 bases from V and 6 from J, leaving 7 bases between them. DNA of the CDR3: TGCAGTGCTGGCCCGCATGGCTACACCTTC. It encodes CSAGPHGYTF.

In this sample, this clone turned up once. The V and J genes are TRBV7-2 and TRBJ2-1; 9 bases match TRBD2. Germline loops: CDR1 SGHTA, CDR2 FQGNSA. V shed 5 bases, J shed 9 bases, and the junction held 14 bases outside the gene matches. The CDR3 length is 16 residues. The CDR3 DNA reads TGTGCCAGCAGCCCCTTCGGGGGCGGGGGGGCGGGTGAGCAGTTCTTC. This gives the protein CASSPFGGGGAGEQFF.

This clone is a singleton in its sample. The rearrangement joins TRBV28 to TRBJ1-5; D is ambiguous. Germline-derived CDR1 and CDR2 are MDHEN and SYDVKM. The CDR3 covers 18 residues. With 6 bases removed from V and 1 base from J, the gap between germline ends came to 22 bases. The CDR3 sequence is CASSLLRNQPRSNQPQHF. Here the CDR3 DNA reads TGTGCCAGCAGCTTGCTGCGGAATCAACCCCGGAGCAATCAGCCCCAGCATTTT. The full variable domain, its missing parts supplied by reference TRBV28 and TRBJ1-5, is DVKVTQSSRYLVKRTGEKVFLECVQDMDHENMFWYRQDPGLGLRLIYFSYDVKMKEKGDIPEGYSVSREKKERFSLILESASTNQTSMYLCASSLLRNQPRSNQPQHFGDGTRLSIL.

This chain uses TRBV11-2 with TRBJ1-3, with unresolved D. Germline CDR1 and CDR2: SGHAT and FQNNGV. CDR3 length equals 18 residues. The V end was cut by 2 bases, the J end by 2 bases, with 19 bases between. The CDR3 sequence is CASSLFRSRITPGNTIYF. The CDR3 DNA reads TGTGCCAGCAGCTTATTTCGGAGTAGAATCACCCCTGGAAACACCATATATTTT.

J is TRBJ1-4 and V is TRBV6-6; 9 bases align to TRBD1. The trim removed 6 bases at V and 10 bases at J, leaving 9 bases unmatched. The CDR3 runs 14 residues. Germline values: CDR1 MNHNY, CDR2 SVGAGI (reference sequence). Here the CDR3 reads CASRRTGDSGKLFF. In nucleotides, the CDR3 is TGTGCCAGCAGGCGGACAGGGGATTCGGGAAAACTGTTTTTT.

V gene TRBV5-1 combines with J gene TRBJ2-7, with a possible D match to TRBD1 (7 bases). V was cut by 6 bases and J by 6 bases, with 19 bases left in between. The CDR3 loop spans 14 amino acids. CDR1 and CDR2 (germline): SGHRS, YFSETQ. DNA of the CDR3: TGCGCCAGCAACAACCTGGTGCAGGGGGGCGAGCAGTACTTC. It yields the protein CASNNLVQGGEQYF.

This chain links TRBV19 with TRBJ1-5; weak D call: TRBD1 (5 bases). V lost 5 bases, J lost 7 bases, and 21 bases lay in between. The CDR3 sequence is 16 residues long. The germline V gene has CDR1 LNHDA and CDR2 SQIVND (reference sequence). This CDR3 is CASSVSRRGLEQPQHF. In nucleotides, the CDR3 is TGTGCCAGTAGTGTCTCGAGGAGGGGATTGGAGCAGCCCCAGCATTTT.

The chain is built from TRBV7-9 and TRBJ2-7; 11 nucleotides align to TRBD1. This CDR3 is 14 amino acids long. Germline V gene data show CDR1 as SEHNR and CDR2 as FQNEAQ (reference sequence). With 4 bases clipped from V and 2 bases from J, the junction kept 1 base outside the gene matches. For the CDR3, the DNA is TGTGCCAGCAGCTCGGGACAGGGGGCCTACGAGCAGTACTTC. This gives the protein CASSSGQGAYEQYF.

This sequence joins TRBV12-5 and TRBJ1-1, with unresolved D. This CDR3 is 16 amino acids long. V was clipped by 5 bases and J by 2 bases, with 18 bases between them. Germline V gene data show CDR1 as LGHNT and CDR2 as FRNRAP. Written as DNA, the CDR3 is TGTGCTAGTGGTCCGGGGTCTACTCGCTCAAACACTGAAGCTTTCTTT. Protein: CASGPGSTRSNTEAFF.

The chain is built from TRBV20-1 and TRBJ2-1; D gene unclear. CDR3 length: 10 residues. Germline CDR1 reads DFQATT; CDR2 reads SNEGSKA (reference sequence). With 5 bases removed from V and 7 bases from J, the gap between germline ends came to 6 bases. CDR3 in DNA: TGCAGTGCTGCGCTTAATGAGCAGTTCTTC. Translation: CSAALNEQFF.

The genes are TRBV19 and TRBJ2-2; TRBD1 aligns across 8 bases. V shed 6 bases and J 4 bases; nucleotides not matched to a gene: 7. Germline CDR1 is LNHDA and CDR2 is SQIVND (reference sequence). The CDR3 totals 15 residues. CDR3 DNA: TGTGCCAGTAGCACGACAGGGGTCGGCACCGGGGAGCTGTTTTTT. It encodes CASSTTGVGTGELFF.

Concerning this clone: In the same sample, other DNA sequences code for this CDR3. The chain links TRBV6-5 to TRBJ1-2; 7 bases agree with TRBD1. Germline CDR1 and CDR2: MNHEY and SVGAGI. The trim removed 0 bases at V and 8 bases at J, leaving 6 bases unmatched. This CDR3 contains 14 residues. CDR3: CASSYSRGGYGYTF. As DNA, the CDR3 is TGTGCCAGCAGTTACTCGAGAGGGGGCTACGGCTACACCTTC.

The rearrangement links TRBV27 to TRBJ2-1; TRBD2 matches 8 bases. Per the germline V gene, CDR1 is MNHEY and CDR2 is SMNVEV (reference sequence). V gave up 5 bases and J gave up 8 bases; unmatched junction bases: 8. The CDR3 sequence is 14 residues long. The CDR3: CASSNAGGSYEQFF. The CDR3 DNA reads TGTGCCAGCAGTAATGCGGGAGGCAGCTATGAGCAGTTCTTC.

The CDR3 region has the DNA TGTGCCAGCAGCTTAGCAGTGACTAGGTGGAGCTCCTACGAGCAGTACTTC. This codes for CASSLAVTRWSSYEQYF. The chain uses TRBV11-2 and TRBJ2-7; D is perhaps TRBD2 (6 bases). V lost 1 base and J 0 bases, leaving 16 bases between the germline ends. Per germline, CDR1 SGHAT and CDR2 FQNNGV. The CDR3 extends over 17 amino acids.

In regard to this clone: Other DNA sequences in the sample encode the same CDR3. The genes are TRBV5-1 and TRBJ2-2; 8 nucleotides match TRBD2. Unmatched junction bases numbered 1, after V lost 2 bases and J lost 1 base. The V gene's germline CDR1 is SGHRS and CDR2 YFSETQ. CDR3 size: 15 residues. In DNA form, the CDR3 reads TGCGCCAGCAGCTTAGCGGGAGTGAACACCGGGGAGCTGTTTTTT. As protein: CASSLAGVNTGELFF.

The chain recombines TRBV2 with TRBJ2-7; 7 positions agree with TRBD2. The V gene's germline CDR1 is SNHLY and CDR2 FYNNEI. V shed 7 bases and J 5 bases; nucleotides not matched to a gene: 8. There are 13 residues in the CDR3. The CDR3 loop reads CASTGRGTHEQYF. The CDR3 DNA reads as TGTGCCAGCACGGGGCGGGGGACGCACGAGCAGTACTTC. The full variable domain, its missing parts supplied by reference TRBV2 and TRBJ2-7, is EPEVTQTPSHQVTQMGQEVILRCVPISNHLYFYWYRQILGQKVEFLVSFYNNEISEKSEIFDDQFSVERPDGSNFTLKIRSTKLEDSAMYFCASTGRGTHEQYFGPGTRLTVT.

This chain links TRBV7-6 with TRBJ2-3; the match to TRBD2 covers 7 bases. The CDR3 length is 17 residues. Germline trimming cut 1 base from V and 5 bases from J; bases unmatched to any gene: 12. Germline lookup yields CDR1 SGHVS and CDR2 FNYEAQ. For the CDR3, the DNA is TGTGCCAGCAGCTTAGGTCGGGCGGGAGTTTGGGAAGATACGCAGTATTTT. Translating it yields CASSLGRAGVWEDTQYF. The full variable domain, completed using reference TRBV7-6 and TRBJ2-3, is GAGVSQSPRYKVTKRGQDVALRCDPISGHVSLYWYRQALGQGPEFLTYFNYEAQQDKSGLPNDRFSAERPEGSISTLTIQRTEQRDSAMYRCASSLGRAGVWEDTQYFGPGTRLTVL.